This T cell receptor beta chain appears in the sequencing data of a study of blood T cell repertoires in COVID-19. Looking at the study overall: Acute and convalescent COVID-19 samples came from the United States, Italy and Spain.

Per the authors' pipeline: For nucleated cells, counts were estimated from reference gene primer amplification. Profiled with immunoSEQ multiplex PCR; TCRdb holds only in-frame clones, not every one. V and J calls and clone size come straight from that table; D and trimming were deduced from the DNA. This sample has approximately 230,000 clones; 85% to 90% occur once, and the top ten carry roughly 1.7%. Those who participated ranged in age from 18 to 89 years and resided in around 22 US areas. The recovered donors of Cohort 3 showed two negative PCRs, clearance, or symptom resolution. This clone was detected only once. Germline CDR1 and CDR2: MNHEY and SVGEGT. This CDR3 has 12 residues. The V gene lost 6 bases and the J gene lost 4 bases, with 9 bases spanning the gap.

Sequences were obtained from PBMCs or T cells enriched from blood (not recorded which). The chain links TRBV6-2 or TRBV6-3 to TRBJ1-1; no reliable D call. This sequence originates from a man between 40 and 49 years old who had recovered from COVID-19. CDR3 loop: CASSPTSTEAFF. CDR3 DNA sequence: TGTGCCAGCAGCCCCACTAGCACTGAAGCTTTCTTT.